This T cell receptor (beta chain) came from a study of OX40 agonist ivuxolimab in advanced cancers. General study points: Among T cells, CD8+ cells averaged more expanded clones than CD4+ cells.

This clone has only one observation. Its cognate antigen is unknown. A history of autoimmune disease or systemic immunosuppression excluded patients. Some clones are missing from TCRdb's copy, which holds only in-frame ones; the method was immunoSEQ multiplex PCR. The sample holds about 82,000 clones, around 88% seen once. The germline V gene encodes CDR1 SGHTA and CDR2 FQGNSA. With 5 bases clipped from V and 1 base from J, the junction kept 4 bases outside the gene matches. The CDR3 runs 15 residues. V usage is TRBV7-2 and J usage is TRBJ2-7, with 11 bases fitting TRBD2. This material consisted of CD4+ or CD8+ T cells sorted from blood, taken in a trial of the OX40 agonist ivuxolimab. The source is an adult with an advanced solid tumor such as melanoma, head and neck, liver or kidney cancer. The CDR3 nucleotides are TGTGCCAGCAGCATAGGGACTAGCGGATCCTACGAGCAGTACTTC. This codes for CASSIGTSGSYEQYF.